The present T cell receptor beta chain was sequenced within a study of regulatory T cells in long-lasting Graves disease. As for the study in general: Antithyroid drug intake by newly diagnosed Graves' patients had lasted under 3 months.

To make TCR beta libraries, researchers used iRepertoire HTBI primers and Arm-PCR of CDR3 regions. TCRdb ran MiXCR on the multiplex PCR reads and lists one entry per CDR3 protein. The table has 300,000 to 400,000 distinct CDR3 sequences, 15% to 18% seen once; the top ten hold approximately 21%. Per germline, CDR1 SGHAT and CDR2 FQNNGV. Trimming removed 5 bases at V and 4 bases at J, with 15 bases between. The CDR3 runs to 16 residues. Time point denoted: newly diagnosed GD, antithyroid drugs for less than 3 months. Researchers made the TCR library from RNA that was extracted from PBMCs. Enrollment of patients was through an endocrinology department in Xi'an, China. Only a few counts were recorded for this clonotype.

Specimen: peripheral blood mononuclear cells (PBMCs), collected at new diagnosis, from a patient treated with antithyroid drugs. J is TRBJ2-6 and V is TRBV11-2; D is unresolved. The clonotype comes from a female donor with Graves disease. In DNA, the CDR3 is TGTGCCAGCAGCCCCCAAATTCTCCGGGGGGCCAACGTCCTGACTTTC. It yields the protein CASSPQILRGANVLTF. Looking up the rest from reference TRBV11-2 and TRBJ2-6 gives the full variable domain: EAGVAQSPRYKIIEKRQSVAFWCNPISGHATLYWYQQILGQGPKLLIQFQNNGVVDDSQLPKDRFSAERLKGVDSTLKIQPAKLEDSAVYLCASSPQILRGANVLTFGAGSRLTVL.